This T cell receptor beta chain is drawn from a study of cytomegalovirus exposure and HLA in healthy donors. General study points: An analysis was carried out later, and it reportedly showed fewer N-insertions in an Asian-associated ancestry cluster than the approximately 610-donor mean.

Germline CDR1 SNHLY, CDR2 FYNNEI. This CDR3 spans 15 amino acids. The junction had 8 bases not matched to a gene; V was cut back by 6 bases and J by 4 bases. The PCR employed 60 Vbeta primers together with 13 Jbeta primers. TCRdb's table, derived via immunoSEQ multiplex PCR, lists solely in-frame clones and lacks some. The data show 100,000 or so clones, with roughly 88% seen just once and about 1.2% held by the top ten. Remarks on this clone: Its target is not known.

Sequencing was carried out using PBMCs. This receptor was taken from a woman under 30 in good health and CMV-seronegative. This sequence joins TRBV2 and TRBJ2-7; 11 nucleotides line up with TRBD2. Here the CDR3 reads CASRVSGRAGYEQYF. CDR3 nucleotides: TGTGCCAGCAGAGTTAGCGGGAGGGCCGGTTACGAGCAGTACTTC.